The present TCR beta chain was sequenced within a study of T cell repertoires in cytomegalovirus infection. Study-level information: Through public TCR beta signatures, both CMV infection and matching HLA type were indicated.

Germline-derived CDR1 and CDR2 are MNHNS and SASEGT. CDR3 length: 14 residues. After removal of 4 bases from V and 4 bases from J, the junction contained 6 bases not matched to a gene. The study's findings and limits: Carriage of CMV together with the relevant HLA was identifiable through cumulative public TCR beta family frequency. CMV-specific TCR beta clonotypes restricted by HLA-C dominated the ex vivo response.

This clonotype has ten or more counts. The antigen remains undetermined. TCRdb processed the reads anew with MiXCR; each CDR3 protein has one entry. The repertoire holds under 350,000 distinct CDR3 sequences, with around 9.1% as singletons. The material sequenced was PBMCs. The J gene is TRBJ2-5, the V gene TRBV6-1; 7 positions match TRBD2. This receptor was identified in a human donor in good health (CMV status not recorded). Some clones in this sample may be carry-over from other donors' samples. CDR3 in amino acids: CASSVGSGSETQYF. CDR3 DNA sequence: TGTGCCAGCAGTGTCGGTAGCGGGTCAGAGACCCAGTACTTC.